These T cell receptor beta chains were read from a single sample in a study of T cell repertoires in cytomegalovirus infection. TCRdb redid the calling of the reads with MiXCR, one entry per CDR3 protein. This sample carries around 450,000 distinct CDR3 sequences, around 32% of them seen once, and the ten largest clones take approximately 15%. Input material: PBMCs. All receptors come from a human donor in good health (CMV status not recorded). Some clones in this sample may be carry-over from other donors' samples. CDR3s leave out the opening cysteine and the closing phenylalanine or tryptophan. The D gene is left open where the match is weak.

j_gene	d_gene	v_gene	CDR3aa
TRBJ2-7	NA	TRBV10-3	AISEFGNEQY
TRBJ1-1	NA	TRBV7-9	ASSPPGNTEAF
TRBJ1-6	TRBD1	TRBV6-6	ASSYSFGDRGISPLH
TRBJ2-2	NA	TRBV7-3	ASSHRERGTGELF
TRBJ1-2	NA	TRBV29-1	SVESQGDYGYT
TRBJ2-7	NA	TRBV7-2	ASSPLVPAWRGTYEQY
TRBJ2-1	NA	TRBV7-2	SSSLSTYNEPF
TRBJ2-3	TRBD2	TRBV7-9	ASTSPGQRGGTDTQY
TRBJ1-1	TRBD1	TRBV7-2	ASRQGPALPEAF
TRBJ2-1	NA	TRBV6-1	ASSEGGRATEQF
TRBJ2-1	TRBD2	TRBV5-6	ASRARTSGGTNRF
TRBJ2-1	TRBD1	TRBV20-1	SARGWGQGPDEQF
TRBJ2-7	NA	TRBV2	ASSEAWDSDVYEQY
TRBJ2-7	NA	TRBV6-6	ASKDLRAYEQY
TRBJ2-2	NA	TRBV19	ATMGQNTGELF
TRBJ2-3	NA	TRBV28	ASSLFQGDTDTQY
TRBJ1-1	NA	TRBV6-6	ASYSEVGRLITEAF
TRBJ2-4	NA	TRBV7-2	ASSLGGRGFILAKNIQY
TRBJ2-2	NA	TRBV20-1	SARDSGNAWLNTGELF
TRBJ2-2	NA	TRBV7-8	ASSLVVQGGTNTGELF
TRBJ1-1	NA	TRBV19	ASIDSRMNAEAF
TRBJ2-7	TRBD1	TRBV29-1	SVSTGYEQY
TRBJ2-3	NA	TRBV2	ASSDTWSGTDTQY
TRBJ2-5	NA	TRBV9	ASSVLQSQETQY
TRBJ2-2	NA	TRBV7-7	ASSSLGGGVNTGELF
TRBJ2-1	NA	TRBV4-1	ASSQEVYDEQF
TRBJ2-1	TRBD2	TRBV7-6	ASSSTSGVPYNEQF
TRBJ2-3	TRBD2	TRBV4-1	ASSQGTSGGAVDTQY
TRBJ2-1	NA	TRBV5-1	ASSYDMSSYNEQF
TRBJ1-1	NA	TRBV7-6	ASSLAGVGELKTEAF
TRBJ1-4	NA	TRBV4-1	ARSQTGGVNEKLF
TRBJ1-5	NA	TRBV2	ASSEALGGRQLSQPQH
TRBJ1-3	NA	TRBV9	ASSVDPGTGNTIY
TRBJ1-2	TRBD1	TRBV6-1	ASTQGTYGYT
TRBJ2-2	NA	TRBV10-3	AILRGVNTGELF
TRBJ1-3	NA	TRBV7-2	ASSQPRGALGNTIY
TRBJ2-7	NA	TRBV7-8	ASSRRDILYEQY
TRBJ2-1	NA	TRBV5-1	ASSPRQVTQQF
TRBJ1-1	NA	TRBV12-3/TRBV12-4	ASSLEGWGAF
TRBJ1-5	NA	TRBV6-1	ASSEDLGGYSNQPQH
TRBJ2-7	NA	TRBV6-1	ASSVADISYEQY